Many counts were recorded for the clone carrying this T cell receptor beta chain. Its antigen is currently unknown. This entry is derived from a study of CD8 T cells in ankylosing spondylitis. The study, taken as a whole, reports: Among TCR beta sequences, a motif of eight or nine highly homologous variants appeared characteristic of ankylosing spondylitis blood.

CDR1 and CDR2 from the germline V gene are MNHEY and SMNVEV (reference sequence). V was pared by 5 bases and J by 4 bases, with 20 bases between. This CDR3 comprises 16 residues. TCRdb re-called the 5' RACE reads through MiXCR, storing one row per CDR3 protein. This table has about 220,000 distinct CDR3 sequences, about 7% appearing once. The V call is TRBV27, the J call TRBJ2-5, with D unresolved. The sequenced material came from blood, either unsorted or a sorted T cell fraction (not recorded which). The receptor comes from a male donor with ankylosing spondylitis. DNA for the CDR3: TGTGCCAGCAGTCCAATGGTGGCGGCCTGGGGAGAGACCCAGTACTTC. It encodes CASSPMVAAWGETQYF.